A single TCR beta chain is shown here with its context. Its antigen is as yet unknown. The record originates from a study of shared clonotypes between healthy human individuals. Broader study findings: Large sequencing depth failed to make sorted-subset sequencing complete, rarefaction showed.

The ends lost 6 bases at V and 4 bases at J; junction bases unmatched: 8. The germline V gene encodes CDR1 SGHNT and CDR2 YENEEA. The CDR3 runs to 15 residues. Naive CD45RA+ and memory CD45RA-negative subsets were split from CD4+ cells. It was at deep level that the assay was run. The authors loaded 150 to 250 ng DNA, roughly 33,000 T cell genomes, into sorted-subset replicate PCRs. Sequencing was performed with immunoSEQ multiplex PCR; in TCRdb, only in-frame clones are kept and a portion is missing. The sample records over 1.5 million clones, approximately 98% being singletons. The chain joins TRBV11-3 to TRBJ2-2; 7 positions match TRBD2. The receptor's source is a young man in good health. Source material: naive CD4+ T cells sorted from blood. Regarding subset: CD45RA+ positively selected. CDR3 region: CASSLGGSATGELFF. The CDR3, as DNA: TGTGCCAGCAGTCTCGGCGGGAGCGCCACCGGGGAGCTGTTTTTT.